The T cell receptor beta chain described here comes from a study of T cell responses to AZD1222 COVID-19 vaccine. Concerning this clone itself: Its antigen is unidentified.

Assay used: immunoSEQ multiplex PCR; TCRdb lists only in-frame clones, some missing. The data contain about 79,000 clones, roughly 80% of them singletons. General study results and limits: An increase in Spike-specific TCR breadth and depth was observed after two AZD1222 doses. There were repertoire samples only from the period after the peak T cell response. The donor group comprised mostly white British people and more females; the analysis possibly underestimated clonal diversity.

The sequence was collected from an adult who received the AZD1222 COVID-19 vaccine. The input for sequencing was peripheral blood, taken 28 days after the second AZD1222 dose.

The chain's CDR3 is CASSRNRGSTEAFF. CDR3 nucleotides: TGTGCCAGCAGCCGAAACAGGGGGAGCACTGAAGCTTTCTTT. This chain links TRBV4-2 with TRBJ1-1; 8 bases map to TRBD1. The V gene end was trimmed by 4 bases and the J gene end by 4 bases; junction bases not matched to a gene: 5. CDR3 length: 14 amino acids. Germline values: CDR1 LGHNA, CDR2 YNFKEQ.